This T cell receptor beta chain appears in the sequencing data of a study of cytomegalovirus exposure and HLA in healthy donors. V was pared by 8 bases and J by 6 bases, with 10 bases of the junction left unmatched. Germline loops: CDR1 LNHDA, CDR2 SQIVND (reference sequence). The CDR3 runs to 15 residues. Each of the donors was a healthy bone marrow donor. Researchers ran the PCR with 60 Vbeta and 13 Jbeta primers. Sequencing was performed with immunoSEQ multiplex PCR; in TCRdb, only in-frame clones are kept and a portion is missing. The table has over 90,000 clones, around 79% seen once. Sequenced input: PBMCs. The chain joins TRBV19 to TRBJ2-1, with 10 bases that match TRBD2. The receptor comes from an older woman in good health and CMV-seropositive. For the CDR3, the DNA is TGTGCCAGTCGCCCCGGGACTAGCGCCACCAATGAGCAGTTCTTC. Amino acids: CASRPGTSATNEQFF. Based on the CDR3 plus reference TRBV19 and TRBJ2-1, the full variable domain is DGGITQSPKYLFRKEGQNVTLSCEQNLNHDAMYWYRQDPGQGLRLIYYSQIVNDFQKGDIAEGYSVSREKKESFPLTVTSAQKNPTAFYLCASRPGTSATNEQFFGPGTRLTVL.